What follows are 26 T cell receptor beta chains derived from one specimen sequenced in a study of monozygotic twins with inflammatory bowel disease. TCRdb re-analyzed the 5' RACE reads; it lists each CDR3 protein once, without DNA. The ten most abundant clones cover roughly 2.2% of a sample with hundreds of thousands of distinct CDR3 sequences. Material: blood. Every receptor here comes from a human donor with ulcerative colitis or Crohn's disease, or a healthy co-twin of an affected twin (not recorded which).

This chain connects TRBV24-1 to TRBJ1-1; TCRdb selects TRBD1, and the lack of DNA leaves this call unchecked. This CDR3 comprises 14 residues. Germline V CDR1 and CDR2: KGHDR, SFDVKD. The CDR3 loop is CATSESSRGAEAFF.

This chain's CDR3 is CASRPDSVEQYF. The chain joins TRBV2 to TRBJ2-7; lacking DNA, the TRBD1 call made by TCRdb goes unchecked. This CDR3 is built from 12 residues. Germline-derived CDR1 and CDR2 are SNHLY and FYNNEI.

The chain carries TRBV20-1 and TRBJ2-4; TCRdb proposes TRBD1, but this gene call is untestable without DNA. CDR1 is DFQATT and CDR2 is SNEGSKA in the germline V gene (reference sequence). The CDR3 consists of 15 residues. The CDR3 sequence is CSAGNSGQLKNIQYF.

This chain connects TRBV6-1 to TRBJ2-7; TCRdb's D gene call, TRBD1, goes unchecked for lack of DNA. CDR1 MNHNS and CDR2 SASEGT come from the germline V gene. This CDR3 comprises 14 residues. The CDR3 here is CASKRGPSSYEQYF.

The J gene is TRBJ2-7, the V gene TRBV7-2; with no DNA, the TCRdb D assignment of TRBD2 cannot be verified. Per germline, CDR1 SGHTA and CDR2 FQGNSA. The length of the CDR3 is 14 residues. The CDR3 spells CASNNQSGGYEQYF.

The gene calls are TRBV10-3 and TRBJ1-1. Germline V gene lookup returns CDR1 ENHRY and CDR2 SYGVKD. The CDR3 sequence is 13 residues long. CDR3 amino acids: CAISGGPGTEAFF.

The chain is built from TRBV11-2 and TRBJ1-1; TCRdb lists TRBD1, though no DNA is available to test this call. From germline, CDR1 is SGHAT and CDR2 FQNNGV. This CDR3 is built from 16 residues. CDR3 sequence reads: CASSPNSPGVGTEAFF.

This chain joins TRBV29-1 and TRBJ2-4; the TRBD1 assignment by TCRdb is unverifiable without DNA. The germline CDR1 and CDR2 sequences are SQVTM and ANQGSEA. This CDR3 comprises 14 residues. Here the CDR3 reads CSARTGDFLGVQYF.

The CDR3 reads CATSRVLVVNEQFF. This chain connects TRBV15 to TRBJ2-1. Germline V gene lookup returns CDR1 LNHNV and CDR2 YYDKDF (reference sequence). The CDR3 extends over 14 amino acids. Using reference TRBV15 and TRBJ2-1 for the parts outside the CDR3, the full variable domain is DAMVIQNPRYQVTQFGKPVTLSCSQTLNHNVMYWYQQKSSQAPKLLFHYYDKDFNNEADTPDNFQSRRPNTSFCFLDIRSPGLGDTAMYLCATSRVLVVNEQFFGPGTRLTVL.

The chain's CDR3 is CASSSGQIRSPLHF. The genes are TRBV2 and TRBJ1-6; TCRdb designates TRBD1, a call that cannot be tested without DNA. The CDR3 has 14 residues. Germline V gene data show CDR1 as SNHLY and CDR2 as FYNNEI. Drawing the rest from reference TRBV2 and TRBJ1-6, the complete variable domain is EPEVTQTPSHQVTQMGQEVILRCVPISNHLYFYWYRQILGQKVEFLVSFYNNEISEKSEIFDDQFSVERPDGSNFTLKIRSTKLEDSAMYFCASSSGQIRSPLHFGNGTRLTVT.

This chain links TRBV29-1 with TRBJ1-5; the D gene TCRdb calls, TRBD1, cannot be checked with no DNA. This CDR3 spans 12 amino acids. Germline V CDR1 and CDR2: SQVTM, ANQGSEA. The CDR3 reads CSVSQVNQPQHF. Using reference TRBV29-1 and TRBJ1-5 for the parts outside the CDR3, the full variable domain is SAVISQKPSRDICQRGTSLTIQCQVDSQVTMMFWYRQQPGQSLTLIATANQGSEATYESGFVIDKFPISRPNLTFSTLTVSNMSPEDSSIYLCSVSQVNQPQHFGDGTRLSIL.

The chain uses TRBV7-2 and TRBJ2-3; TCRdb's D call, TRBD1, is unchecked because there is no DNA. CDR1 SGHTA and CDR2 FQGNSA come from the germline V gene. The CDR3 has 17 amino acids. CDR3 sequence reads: CASSLAWGGEETDTQYF.

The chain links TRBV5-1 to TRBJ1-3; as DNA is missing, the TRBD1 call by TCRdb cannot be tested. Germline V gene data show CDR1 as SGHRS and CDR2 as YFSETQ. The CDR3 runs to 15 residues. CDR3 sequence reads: CASSFFTGDGNTIYF.

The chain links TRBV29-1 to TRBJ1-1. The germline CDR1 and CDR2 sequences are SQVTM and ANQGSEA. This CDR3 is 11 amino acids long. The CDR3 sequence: CSVEKETEAFF.

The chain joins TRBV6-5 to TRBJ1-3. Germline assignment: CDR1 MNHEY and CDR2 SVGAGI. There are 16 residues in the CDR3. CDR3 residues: CASSYSRTSSGNTIYF.

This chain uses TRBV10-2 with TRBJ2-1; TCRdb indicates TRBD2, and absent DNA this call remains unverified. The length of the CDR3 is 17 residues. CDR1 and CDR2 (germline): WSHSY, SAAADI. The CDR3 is CASSESTAGTIYNEQFF.

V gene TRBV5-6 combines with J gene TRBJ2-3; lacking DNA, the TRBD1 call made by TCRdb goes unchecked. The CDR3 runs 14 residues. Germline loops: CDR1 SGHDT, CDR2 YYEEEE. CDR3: CASSIGDSTDTQYF. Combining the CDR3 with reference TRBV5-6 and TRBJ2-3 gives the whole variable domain DAGVTQSPTHLIKTRGQQVTLRCSPKSGHDTVSWYQQALGQGPQFIFQYYEEEERQRGNFPDRFSGHQFPNYSSELNVNALLLGDSALYLCASSIGDSTDTQYFGPGTRLTVL.

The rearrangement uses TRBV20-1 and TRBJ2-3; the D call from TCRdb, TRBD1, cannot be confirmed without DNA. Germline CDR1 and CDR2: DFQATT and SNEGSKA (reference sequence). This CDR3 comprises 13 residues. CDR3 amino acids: CSARDRGSGTQYF.

The CDR3 sequence: CASRQQGSNEKLFF. This chain joins TRBV27 and TRBJ1-4; the D gene TCRdb calls, TRBD1, cannot be checked with no DNA. The CDR3 has 14 amino acids. CDR1 is MNHEY and CDR2 is SMNVEV in the germline V gene (reference sequence).

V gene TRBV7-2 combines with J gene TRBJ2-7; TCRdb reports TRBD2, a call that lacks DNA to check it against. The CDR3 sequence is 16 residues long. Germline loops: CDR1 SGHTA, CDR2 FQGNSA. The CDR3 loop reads CASSLGPQGLGYEQYF.

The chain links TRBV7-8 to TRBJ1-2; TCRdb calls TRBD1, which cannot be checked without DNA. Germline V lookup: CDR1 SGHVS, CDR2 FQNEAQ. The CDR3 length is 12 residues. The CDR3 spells CASSSAGEGYTF.

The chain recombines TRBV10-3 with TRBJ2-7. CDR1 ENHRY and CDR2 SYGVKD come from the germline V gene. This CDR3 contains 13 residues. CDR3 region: CAISLTSSHEQYF.

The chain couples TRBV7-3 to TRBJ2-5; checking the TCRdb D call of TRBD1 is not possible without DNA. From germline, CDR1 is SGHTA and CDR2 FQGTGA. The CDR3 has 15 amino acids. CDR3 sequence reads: CASSRGAGVQETQYF.

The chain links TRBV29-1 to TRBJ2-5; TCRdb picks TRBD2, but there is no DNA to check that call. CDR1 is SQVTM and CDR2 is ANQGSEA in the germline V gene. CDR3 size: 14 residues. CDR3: CSVVGASLQETQYF.

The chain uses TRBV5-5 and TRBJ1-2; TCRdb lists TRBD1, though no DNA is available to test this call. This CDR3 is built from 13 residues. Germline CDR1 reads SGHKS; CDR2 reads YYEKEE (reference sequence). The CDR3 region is CASSRRVDYGYTF.

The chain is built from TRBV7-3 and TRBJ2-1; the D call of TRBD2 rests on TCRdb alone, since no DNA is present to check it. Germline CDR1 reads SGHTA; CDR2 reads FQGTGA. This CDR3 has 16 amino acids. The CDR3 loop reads CASSLSSSGNYNEQFF.